Shown below are 24 T cell receptor beta chains from a single sample sequenced in a study of identical twins. Each CDR3 protein is one row after TCRdb ran MiXCR on the 5' RACE reads. The sample carries about 100,000 distinct CDR3 sequences, about 6.1% recorded once. The specimen sequenced was memory T cells sorted from blood. These receptor sequences come from a woman in her forties or fifties in good health.

This clonotype was seen ten or more times. The CDR3 here is CASSLDRFGSGNTIYF. The CDR3 nucleotides are TGCGCCAGCAGCTTGGACAGGTTTGGCTCTGGAAACACCATATATTTT. The chain joins TRBV5-1 to TRBJ1-3; a weak D match, TRBD1 (5 bases). Looked up from germline, CDR1 is SGHRS and CDR2 is YFSETQ. V gave up 0 bases and J gave up 0 bases, with 10 bases separating them. CDR3 length equals 16 residues.

This clonotype was seen many times. This sequence joins TRBV12-3 or TRBV12-4 and TRBJ1-2; tentative D call: TRBD1 (5 bases). This CDR3 region has 14 residues. V lost 2 bases and J 8 bases, leaving 15 bases between the germline ends. CDR3 loop: CASSLSRGRKGYTF. Written as DNA, the CDR3 is TGTGCCAGCAGTTTATCCCGGGGACGGAAAGGCTACACCTTC.

Ten or more counts support this clonotype. V gene TRBV11-2 combines with J gene TRBJ2-5; 13 nucleotides match TRBD2. This CDR3 comprises 16 residues. Germline CDR1 reads SGHAT; CDR2 reads FQNNGV. The ends lost 2 bases at V and 2 bases at J; junction bases unmatched: 2. The CDR3 nucleotides read TGTGCCAGCAGCTTAAAACTAGCGGGAGGGCAAGAGACCCAGTACTTC. Translation: CASSLKLAGGQETQYF.

This clonotype came up a few times. This chain joins TRBV3-1 and TRBJ1-1, with a possible D match to TRBD1 (6 bases). CDR3 length: 14 residues. Trimming took 8 bases from V and 6 from J, leaving 19 bases between them. From germline, CDR1 is LGHDT and CDR2 YNNKEL (reference sequence). The CDR3 DNA follows: TGTGCCAGCGGGGAGAACAGGGTTAATCCTGAAGCTTTCTTT. Translation gives CASGENRVNPEAFF.

This clonotype has a handful of counts. The chain carries TRBV19 and TRBJ2-1; 8 bases map to TRBD2. The V gene's germline CDR1 is LNHDA and CDR2 SQIVND (reference sequence). With V trimmed by 10 bases and J by 7 bases, 12 bases remained unmatched. CDR3 size: 14 residues. The DNA for the CDR3 is TGTGCCAATATTAGCGGGAAGGGTAGAAATGAGCAGTTCTTC. This codes for CANISGKGRNEQFF. Filled out from reference TRBV19 and TRBJ2-1, the complete variable domain reads DGGITQSPKYLFRKEGQNVTLSCEQNLNHDAMYWYRQDPGQGLRLIYYSQIVNDFQKGDIAEGYSVSREKKESFPLTVTSAQKNPTAFYLCANISGKGRNEQFFGPGTRLTVL.

Many counts were recorded for this clonotype. The J gene is TRBJ1-6, the V gene TRBV27, with TRBD1 matching 8 bases. With V trimmed by 3 bases and J by 7 bases, 5 bases remained unmatched. The CDR3 length is 15 residues. Germline V lookup: CDR1 MNHEY, CDR2 SMNVEV (reference sequence). The CDR3 nucleotides read TGTGCCAGCAGTTTCGGACAGGGAGGGAATTCACCCCTCCACTTT. Its protein product is CASSFGQGGNSPLHF.

The chain is built from TRBV5-1 and TRBJ2-1; D gene uncertain. In germline, CDR1 is SGHRS, CDR2 YFSETQ. Trimming pared 0 bases from V and 0 bases from J, leaving 7 bases between. The CDR3 runs to 15 residues. The CDR3 spells CASSLASVSYNEQFF. The CDR3 nucleotides read TGCGCCAGCAGCTTGGCCAGCGTCTCCTACAATGAGCAGTTCTTC.

Worth noting for this clonotype: A much larger clone differs by one base, so this may be a read error. The chain is built from TRBV7-6 and TRBJ2-1; TRBD1 aligns across 8 bases. The CDR3 is 12 amino acids. Looked up from germline, CDR1 is SGHVS and CDR2 is FNYEAQ. For the CDR3, the DNA is TGTGGCAGCAGCGGACAGGGACGGGAGCAGTTCTTC. As protein: CGSSGQGREQFF.

This clonotype was seen ten or more times. The chain joins TRBV20-1 to TRBJ2-1; D uncertain. Per germline, CDR1 DFQATT and CDR2 SNEGSKA (reference sequence). V was cut by 1 base and J by 8 bases, with 9 bases left in between. CDR3 size: 12 residues. The CDR3 nucleotides are TGCAGTGCTAGAGGAAGGTGGGATGAGCAGTTCTTC. Translating gives CSARGRWDEQFF.

In its sample, this clonotype was seen once. The chain recombines TRBV2 with TRBJ2-1; D is uncertain. The CDR3 spans 13 residues. Germline V gene data show CDR1 as SNHLY and CDR2 as FYNNEI. Trimming left V 0 bases short and J 9 bases short, with 9 bases between. The CDR3 loop is CASSEARGFEQFF. CDR3 sequence (DNA): TGTGCCAGCAGTGAAGCGCGTGGTTTTGAGCAGTTCTTC. The full variable domain, its missing parts supplied by reference TRBV2 and TRBJ2-1, is EPEVTQTPSHQVTQMGQEVILRCVPISNHLYFYWYRQILGQKVEFLVSFYNNEISEKSEIFDDQFSVERPDGSNFTLKIRSTKLEDSAMYFCASSEARGFEQFFGPGTRLTVL.

This clonotype came up many times. This rearrangement joins TRBV2 to TRBJ1-3; 8 bases are shared with TRBD1. With 8 bases clipped from V and 0 bases from J, the junction kept 6 bases outside the gene matches. The germline V gene has CDR1 SNHLY and CDR2 FYNNEI. The CDR3 is 15 residues long. CDR3: CASPGGQGSGNTIYF. The CDR3 region has the DNA TGTGCCAGCCCGGGTGGACAGGGCTCTGGAAACACCATATATTTT.

This clonotype was counted only a few times. The gene calls are TRBV7-6 and TRBJ2-1; tentatively, D is TRBD2 (5 bases). CDR1 SGHVS and CDR2 FNYEAQ come from the germline V gene. CDR3 length: 13 amino acids. V was cut by 5 bases and J by 7 bases, with 12 bases left in between. The CDR3 nucleotides read TGTGCCAGCAGCCCAACGCGGGTAAATGAGCAGTTCTTC. This encodes CASSPTRVNEQFF.

In this sample, this clonotype turned up a few times. The rearrangement links TRBV11-2 to TRBJ2-7; 10 bases align to TRBD2. This CDR3 spans 15 amino acids. Looked up from germline, CDR1 is SGHAT and CDR2 is FQNNGV. V was clipped by 5 bases and J by 9 bases; unmatched bases: 13. CDR3 loop: CASSNPGLAGVGQYF. The CDR3 DNA reads TGTGCCAGCAGCAACCCGGGGCTAGCGGGAGTCGGGCAGTACTTC.

This clonotype has just a few counts. The chain couples TRBV20-1 to TRBJ2-1, with a possible D match to TRBD2 (5 bases). Germline CDR1 reads DFQATT; CDR2 reads SNEGSKA (reference sequence). The V gene lost 7 bases and the J gene lost 0 bases, with 10 bases spanning the gap. The CDR3 extends over 13 amino acids. CDR3 DNA sequence: TGCAGTGTTCGGGATCCCTCCTACAATGAGCAGTTCTTC. The encoded protein is CSVRDPSYNEQFF.

This clonotype was recorded many times. The rearrangement links TRBV6-1 to TRBJ2-1, with D perhaps TRBD1 (6 bases). V dropped 4 bases and J dropped 5 bases, with 9 bases sitting between them. The CDR3 runs to 13 residues. The germline CDR1 and CDR2 sequences are MNHNS and SASEGT. CDR3 in amino acids: CASSVWTDNEQFF. For the CDR3, the DNA is TGTGCCAGCAGTGTCTGGACAGACAATGAGCAGTTCTTC.

V gene TRBV13 combines with J gene TRBJ2-3, with TRBD2 matching 13 bases. This CDR3 has 15 amino acids. Germline lookup yields CDR1 PRHDT and CDR2 FYEKMQ (reference sequence). Trimming cost V 2 bases and J 7 bases; bases outside gene matches: 3. CDR3 protein: CASSLRTSGSNTQYF. The CDR3 DNA follows: TGTGCCAGCAGCTTAAGGACTAGCGGGAGTAATACGCAGTATTTT.

Ten or more counts support this clonotype. The J gene is TRBJ2-2, the V gene TRBV5-1; unclear D gene. Germline assignment: CDR1 SGHRS and CDR2 YFSETQ. The CDR3 runs 12 residues. V dropped 5 bases and J dropped 4 bases, with 6 bases sitting between them. DNA of the CDR3: TGCGCCAGCAGTTCGGGCACCGGGGAGCTGTTTTTT. Translating gives CASSSGTGELFF. The full variable domain, rest sourced from reference TRBV5-1 and TRBJ2-2, is KAGVTQTPRYLIKTRGQQVTLSCSPISGHRSVSWYQQTPGQGLQFLFEYFSETQRNKGNFPGRFSGRQFSNSRSEMNVSTLELGDSALYLCASSSGTGELFFGEGSRLTVL.

This clonotype was seen at least ten times. The chain links TRBV5-1 to TRBJ2-7; D remains ambiguous. This CDR3 spans 13 amino acids. Germline V gives CDR1 SGHRS, CDR2 YFSETQ. The ends were cut back, 0 bases at V and 3 bases at J, with 7 bases in the middle. The CDR3 coding sequence is TGCGCCAGCAGCTTGGGTGACCGCTACGAGCAGTACTTC. It is translated as CASSLGDRYEQYF.

The chain links TRBV5-4 to TRBJ2-5; 7 bases match TRBD1. With 1 base clipped from V and 1 base from J, the junction kept 1 base outside the gene matches. The CDR3 contains 14 residues. Looked up from germline, CDR1 is SGHNT and CDR2 is YYREEE (reference sequence). CDR3 in DNA: TGTGCCAGCAGCTTGAGGGGGCCCCAAGAGACCCAGTACTTC. It translates to CASSLRGPQETQYF.

There are many counts of this clonotype. V usage is TRBV3-1 and J usage is TRBJ1-1; 7 nucleotides match TRBD1. The CDR3 has 16 residues. V trimming: 4 bases; J trimming: 4 bases; junction bases outside the gene matches: 12. The germline CDR1 and CDR2 sequences are LGHDT and YNNKEL (reference sequence). CDR3 nucleotides: TGTGCCAGCAGCCGCATTACAGGGGCCCGTAGCACTGAAGCTTTCTTT. It yields the protein CASSRITGARSTEAFF.

In this sample, this clonotype turned up many times. The chain couples TRBV20-1 to TRBJ2-1, with D possibly being TRBD1 or TRBD2 (5 bases each). This CDR3 is built from 12 residues. Trimming shortened V by 5 bases and J by 8 bases, and 13 bases separated the two germline ends. Germline CDR1 reads DFQATT; CDR2 reads SNEGSKA (reference sequence). CDR3 amino acids: CSAGGLGDEQFF. For the CDR3, the DNA is TGCAGTGCTGGGGGTCTCGGGGATGAGCAGTTCTTC.

There are a few counts of this clonotype. The CDR3: CASSWGGREVSYNEQFF. The CDR3 coding sequence is TGCGCCAGCAGCTGGGGAGGGCGGGAGGTCTCCTACAATGAGCAGTTCTTC. The chain joins TRBV5-1 to TRBJ2-1, with 8 bases aligning to TRBD2. Germline values: CDR1 SGHRS, CDR2 YFSETQ. The CDR3 sequence is 17 residues long. V lost 3 bases and J lost 0; bases outside the gene matches: 8.

At least ten counts were recorded for this clonotype. The V and J genes are TRBV7-3 and TRBJ2-1, with 11 nucleotides matching TRBD2. Germline CDR1 reads SGHTA; CDR2 reads FQGTGA. V gave up 3 bases and J gave up 9 bases; unmatched junction bases: 13. The CDR3 totals 17 residues. The CDR3 bases are TGTGCCAGCAGCTTGGAAGTTGGGACTAGCGGAACAGCTGAGCAGTTCTTC. Protein: CASSLEVGTSGTAEQFF.

Many counts were recorded for this clonotype. The chain links TRBV20-1 to TRBJ2-3, with 8 positions matching TRBD2. This CDR3 has 16 amino acids. Germline values: CDR1 DFQATT, CDR2 SNEGSKA (reference sequence). Trimming cost V 5 bases and J 6 bases; bases outside gene matches: 16. The CDR3 sequence is CSALPAVTSASDTQYF. CDR3 bases: TGCAGTGCTTTACCGGCCGTGACTAGCGCTTCGGATACGCAGTATTTT.